Presented here are 15 T cell receptor beta chains from one specimen sequenced in a study of shared clonotypes between healthy human individuals. Method: immunoSEQ multiplex PCR; TCRdb's copy keeps in-frame clones and lacks some. This repertoire shows about 2 million clones, over 85% found once; its top ten account for more than 0.1%. Sequencing used naive CD4+ T cells sorted from blood. Indicated subset: CD45RA+ positively selected. The origin of the receptors is a man between 18 and 35 years old in good health.

The chain employs TRBV4-3 and TRBJ2-5, with D unresolved. The CDR3 totals 14 residues. Germline V lookup: CDR1 LGHNA, CDR2 YSLEER. V shed 0 bases and J shed 1 base, with 6 bases lying between them. DNA for the CDR3: TGCGCCAGCAGCCAAGACCCCACCCAAGAGACCCAGTACTTC. Translation gives CASSQDPTQETQYF.

This clone is a singleton in its sample. The CDR3, as DNA: TGTGCCACCAGCGCTCACAGGGGGTTGAACACTGAAGCTTTCTTT. Its translation is CATSAHRGLNTEAFF. This chain connects TRBV15 to TRBJ1-1, with 8 bases matching TRBD1. The length of the CDR3 is 15 residues. The germline CDR1 and CDR2 sequences are LNHNV and YYDKDF (reference sequence). The V segment lost 5 bases and the J segment 0 bases; nucleotides outside the gene matches: 5.

The rearrangement joins TRBV29-1 to TRBJ2-2; D is tentatively TRBD1 or TRBD2 (5 bases each). Germline V gives CDR1 SQVTM, CDR2 ANQGSEA. The V gene lost 2 bases and the J gene lost 7 bases, with 14 bases spanning the gap. The length of the CDR3 is 14 residues. Written as DNA, the CDR3 is TGCAGCGTTGAACGAGGGACCGACGGCGGGGAGCTGTTTTTT. Its protein product is CSVERGTDGGELFF.

The J gene is TRBJ2-7, the V gene TRBV4-2, with unresolved D. V lost 0 bases, J lost 6 bases, and 6 bases lay in between. Germline values: CDR1 LGHNA, CDR2 YNFKEQ. The CDR3 contains 12 residues. CDR3: CASSQDRREQYF. Written as DNA, the CDR3 is TGTGCCAGCAGCCAAGATCGCCGCGAGCAGTACTTC.

The chain uses TRBV2 and TRBJ2-1; 7 bases are a match to TRBD1. The CDR3 totals 13 residues. J gave up 7 bases and V 5 bases, and 5 bases lay outside the gene matches. The germline V gene has CDR1 SNHLY and CDR2 FYNNEI. DNA for the CDR3: TGTGCCAGCAGTCCCGGGACAGCTAATGAGCAGTTCTTC. Amino acids: CASSPGTANEQFF.

The rearrangement uses TRBV5-1 and TRBJ2-7, with 7 bases identical to TRBD1. This CDR3 spans 16 amino acids. The V gene's germline CDR1 is SGHRS and CDR2 YFSETQ. V shed 0 bases, J shed 0 bases, and the junction held 6 bases outside the gene matches. CDR3 sequence (DNA): TGCGCCAGCAGCTTGGATGGGACAGCGAGCTCCTACGAGCAGTACTTC. Its translation is CASSLDGTASSYEQYF.

This rearrangement joins TRBV6-1 to TRBJ1-1; D not resolved. Trimming took 3 bases from V and 3 from J, leaving 8 bases between them. From germline, CDR1 is MNHNS and CDR2 SASEGT. The CDR3 covers 13 residues. CDR3 region: CASSDRSHTEAFF. In nucleotides, the CDR3 is TGTGCCAGCAGTGACAGATCACACACTGAAGCTTTCTTT.

This chain connects TRBV6-5 to TRBJ1-3; D unresolved. This CDR3 region has 14 residues. CDR1 and CDR2 from the germline V gene are MNHEY and SVGAGI. Trimming cost V 6 bases and J 1 base, with 10 bases left between them. DNA of the CDR3: TGTGCCAGCAGAGGGTTAGGGTCTGGAAACACCATATATTTT. It specifies CASRGLGSGNTIYF.

In its sample, this clone was seen once. The chain combines TRBV6-6 with TRBJ1-1; D is possibly TRBD1 (5 bases). The CDR3 runs to 11 residues. The V gene's germline CDR1 is MNHNY and CDR2 SVGAGI (reference sequence). V dropped 3 bases and J dropped 10 bases, with 9 bases sitting between them. CDR3 region: CASSYEGRAFF. CDR3 DNA: TGTGCCAGCAGTTATGAGGGGAGAGCTTTCTTT.

The genes are TRBV27 and TRBJ2-3, with TRBD1 identical over 12 bases. V was clipped by 9 bases and J by 6 bases; unmatched bases: 13. The CDR3 covers 16 residues. Germline values: CDR1 MNHEY, CDR2 SMNVEV (reference sequence). The CDR3 DNA is TGTGCCAGTTCTCTGACCGGGACAGGGGGCTGGGATACGCAGTATTTT. This sequence encodes CASSLTGTGGWDTQYF.

The rearrangement links TRBV5-4 to TRBJ2-1; 13 bases match TRBD2. The CDR3 contains 17 residues. CDR1 is SGHNT and CDR2 is YYREEE in the germline V gene (reference sequence). V trimming: 5 bases; J trimming: 2 bases; junction bases outside the gene matches: 7. The CDR3 protein is CASRLGLAGVAYNEQFF. The CDR3 DNA is TGTGCCAGCAGGCTCGGACTAGCGGGAGTTGCCTACAATGAGCAGTTCTTC. Full variable domain (remainder filled in from reference TRBV5-4 and TRBJ2-1): ETGVTQSPTHLIKTRGQQVTLRCSSQSGHNTVSWYQQALGQGPQFIFQYYREEENGRGNFPPRFSGLQFPNYSSELNVNALELDDSALYLCASRLGLAGVAYNEQFFGPGTRLTVL.

The chain joins TRBV28 to TRBJ2-5; 13 nucleotides match TRBD2. The V gene's germline CDR1 is MDHEN and CDR2 SYDVKM. The V segment lost 5 bases and the J segment 3 bases; nucleotides outside the gene matches: 3. The CDR3 length is 15 residues. The CDR3 loop is CASSPTSGGEETQYF. The CDR3 nucleotides are TGTGCCAGCAGTCCCACTAGCGGGGGGGAAGAGACCCAGTACTTC.

CDR3 sequence (DNA): TGTGCCAGCAGTAGGGGACAGGGGACTAACTATGGCTACACCTTC. It translates to CASSRGQGTNYGYTF. The chain recombines TRBV6-6 with TRBJ1-2, with 10 bases that match TRBD1. There are 15 residues in the CDR3. Germline lookup yields CDR1 MNHNY and CDR2 SVGAGI (reference sequence). V lost 5 bases and J lost 0; bases outside the gene matches: 3.

V and J are TRBV21-1 and TRBJ1-2; the DNA was not used to check the table's D call, TRBD1. TRBV21-1 is marked as a pseudogene. The CDR3 consists of 16 residues. This CDR3 reads CASSKVGGTGNYGYTF. CDR3 DNA: TGTGCCAGCAGCAAAGTAGGAGGGACAGGGAACTATGGCTACACCTTC.

The chain links TRBV9 to TRBJ2-5; 8 bases fit TRBD2. The CDR3 length is 15 residues. Per the germline V gene, CDR1 is SGDLS and CDR2 is YYNGEE. The ends lost 1 base at V and 4 bases at J; junction bases unmatched: 6. The CDR3 DNA is TGTGCCAGCAGCGTAACAGCGGGAGTAGCAGAGACCCAGTACTTC. This gives the protein CASSVTAGVAETQYF. The full variable domain, with the rest looked up from reference TRBV9 and TRBJ2-5, is DSGVTQTPKHLITATGQRVTLRCSPRSGDLSVYWYQQSLDQGLQFLIQYYNGEERAKGNILERFSAQQFPDLHSELNLSSLELGDSALYFCASSVTAGVAETQYFGPGTRLLVL.